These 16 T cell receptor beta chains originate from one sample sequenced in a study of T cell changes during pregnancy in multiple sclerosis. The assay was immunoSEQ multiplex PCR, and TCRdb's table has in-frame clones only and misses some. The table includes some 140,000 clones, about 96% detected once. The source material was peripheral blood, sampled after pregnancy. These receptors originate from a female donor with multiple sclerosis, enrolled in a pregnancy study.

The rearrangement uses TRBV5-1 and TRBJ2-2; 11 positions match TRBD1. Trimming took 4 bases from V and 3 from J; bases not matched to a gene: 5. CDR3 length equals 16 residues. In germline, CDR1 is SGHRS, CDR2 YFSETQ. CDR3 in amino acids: CASSRTGGTYTGELFF. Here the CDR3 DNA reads TGCGCCAGCAGCAGGACAGGGGGCACGTACACCGGGGAGCTGTTTTTT.

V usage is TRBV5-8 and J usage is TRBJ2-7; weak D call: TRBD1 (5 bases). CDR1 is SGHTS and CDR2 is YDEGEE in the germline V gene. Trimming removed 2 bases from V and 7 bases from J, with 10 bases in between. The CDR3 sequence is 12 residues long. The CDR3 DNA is TGTGCCAGCAGCTTTGGGGCTCGAGAGCAGTACTTC. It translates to CASSFGAREQYF.

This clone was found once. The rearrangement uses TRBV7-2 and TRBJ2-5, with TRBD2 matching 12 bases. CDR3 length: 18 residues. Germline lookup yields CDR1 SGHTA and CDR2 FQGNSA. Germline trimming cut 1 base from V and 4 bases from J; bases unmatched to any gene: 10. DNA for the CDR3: TGTGCCAGCAGCTTAGTAGTATTCCGGACTAGCGGGGCAGAGACCCAGTACTTC. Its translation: CASSLVVFRTSGAETQYF.

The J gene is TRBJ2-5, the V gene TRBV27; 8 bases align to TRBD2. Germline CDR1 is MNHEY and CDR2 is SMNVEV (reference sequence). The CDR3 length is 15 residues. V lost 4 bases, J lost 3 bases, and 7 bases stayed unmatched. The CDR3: CASSSWAGGEETQYF. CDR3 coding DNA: TGTGCCAGCAGTTCCTGGGCGGGAGGAGAAGAGACCCAGTACTTC.

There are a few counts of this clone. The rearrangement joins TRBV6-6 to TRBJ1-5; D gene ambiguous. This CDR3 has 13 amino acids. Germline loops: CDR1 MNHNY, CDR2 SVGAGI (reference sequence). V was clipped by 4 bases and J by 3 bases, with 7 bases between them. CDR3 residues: CASSLLDNQPQHF. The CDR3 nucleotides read TGTGCCAGCAGTTTACTCGACAATCAGCCCCAGCATTTT.

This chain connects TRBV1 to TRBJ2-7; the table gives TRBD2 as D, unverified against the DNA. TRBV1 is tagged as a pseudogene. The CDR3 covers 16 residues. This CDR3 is CTSSQVTEREVSEQYF. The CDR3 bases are TGCACCAGCAGCCAAGTAACGGAACGGGAGGTGTCCGAGCAGTACTTC.

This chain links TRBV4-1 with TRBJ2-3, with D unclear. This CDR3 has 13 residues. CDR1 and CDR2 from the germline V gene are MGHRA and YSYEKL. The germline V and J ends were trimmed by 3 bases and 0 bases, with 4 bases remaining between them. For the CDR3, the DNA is TGCGCCAGCAGCCAGCGGAGCACAGATACGCAGTATTTT. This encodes CASSQRSTDTQYF.

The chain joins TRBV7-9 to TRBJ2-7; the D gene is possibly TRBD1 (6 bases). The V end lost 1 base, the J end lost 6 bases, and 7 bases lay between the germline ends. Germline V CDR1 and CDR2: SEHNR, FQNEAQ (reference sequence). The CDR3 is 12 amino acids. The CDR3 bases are TGTGCCAGCAGCTTAGGGACAGCCGAGCAGTACTTC. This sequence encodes CASSLGTAEQYF.

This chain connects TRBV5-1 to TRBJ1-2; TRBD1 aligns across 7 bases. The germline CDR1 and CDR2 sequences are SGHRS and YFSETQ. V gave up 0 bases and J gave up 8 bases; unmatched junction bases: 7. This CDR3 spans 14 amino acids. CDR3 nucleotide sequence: TGCGCCAGCAGCTTGGGACGACAGGGTGGAGGCTACACCTTC. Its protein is CASSLGRQGGGYTF.

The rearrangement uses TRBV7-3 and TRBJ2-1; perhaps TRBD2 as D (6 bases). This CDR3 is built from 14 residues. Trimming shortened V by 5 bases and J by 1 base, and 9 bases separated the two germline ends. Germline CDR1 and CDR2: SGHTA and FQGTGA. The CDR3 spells CASSPSGSYNEQFF. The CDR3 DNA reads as TGTGCCAGCAGCCCAAGCGGGTCCTACAATGAGCAGTTCTTC.

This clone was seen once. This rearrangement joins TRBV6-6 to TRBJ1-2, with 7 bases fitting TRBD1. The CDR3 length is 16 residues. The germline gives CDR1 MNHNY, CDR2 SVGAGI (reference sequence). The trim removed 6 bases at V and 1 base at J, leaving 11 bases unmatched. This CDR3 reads CASSLLTGRFNYGYTF. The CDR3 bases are TGTGCCAGCAGCCTCCTGACAGGGAGATTTAACTATGGCTACACCTTC.

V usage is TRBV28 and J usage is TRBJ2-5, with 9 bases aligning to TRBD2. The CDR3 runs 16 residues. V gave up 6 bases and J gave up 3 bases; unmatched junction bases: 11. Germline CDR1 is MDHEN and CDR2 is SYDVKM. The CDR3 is CASRSAGGSREETQYF. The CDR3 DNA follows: TGTGCCAGCAGGTCGGCGGGAGGGAGTCGGGAAGAGACCCAGTACTTC.

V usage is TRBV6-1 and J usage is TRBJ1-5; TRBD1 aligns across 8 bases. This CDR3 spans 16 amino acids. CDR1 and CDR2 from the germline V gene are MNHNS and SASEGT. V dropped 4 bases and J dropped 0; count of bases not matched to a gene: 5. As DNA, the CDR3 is TGTGCCAGCAGTGCCGGGACAGGATATAGCAATCAGCCCCAGCATTTT. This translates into CASSAGTGYSNQPQHF.

The CDR3 bases are TGTGCCTGGAGTTTGACAGCGAACACCGGGGAGCTGTTTTTT. It translates to CAWSLTANTGELFF. The J gene is TRBJ2-2, the V gene TRBV30, with D perhaps TRBD1 (5 bases). V was clipped by 2 bases and J by 0 bases, with 7 bases between them. Germline CDR1 reads GTSNPN; CDR2 reads SVGIG (reference sequence). This CDR3 is built from 14 residues.

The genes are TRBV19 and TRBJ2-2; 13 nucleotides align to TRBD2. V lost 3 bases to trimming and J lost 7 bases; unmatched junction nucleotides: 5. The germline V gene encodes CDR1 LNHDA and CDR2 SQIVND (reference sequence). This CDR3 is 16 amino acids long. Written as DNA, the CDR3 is TGTGCCAGTAGTATTAGACTAGCGGGAGGCGGCGGGGAGCTGTTTTTT. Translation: CASSIRLAGGGGELFF.

Written as DNA, the CDR3 is TGTGCCAGCACCCACGGGCTAGCATCGGACAATGAGCAGTTCTTC. It specifies CASTHGLASDNEQFF. The gene calls are TRBV9 and TRBJ2-1, with D possibly TRBD2 on 5 matching bases. The ends were cut back, 6 bases at V and 5 bases at J, with 18 bases in the middle. The CDR3 runs 15 residues. Per germline, CDR1 SGDLS and CDR2 YYNGEE.